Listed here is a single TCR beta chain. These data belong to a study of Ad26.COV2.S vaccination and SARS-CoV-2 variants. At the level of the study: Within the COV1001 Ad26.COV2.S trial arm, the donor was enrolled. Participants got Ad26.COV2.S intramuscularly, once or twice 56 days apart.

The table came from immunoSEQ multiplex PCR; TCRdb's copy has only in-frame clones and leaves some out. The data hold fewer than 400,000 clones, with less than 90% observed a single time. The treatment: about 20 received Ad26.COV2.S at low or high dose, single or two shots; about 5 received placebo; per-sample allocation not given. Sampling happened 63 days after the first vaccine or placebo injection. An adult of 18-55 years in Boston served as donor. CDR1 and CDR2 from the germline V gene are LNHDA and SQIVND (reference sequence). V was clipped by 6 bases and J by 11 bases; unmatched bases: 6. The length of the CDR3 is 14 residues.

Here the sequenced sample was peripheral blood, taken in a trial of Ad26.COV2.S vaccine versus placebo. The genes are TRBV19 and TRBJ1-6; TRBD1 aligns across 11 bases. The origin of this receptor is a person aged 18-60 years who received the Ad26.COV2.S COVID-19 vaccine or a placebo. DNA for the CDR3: TGTGCCAGTAGCCTCGGACAGGGGGCTCCACCCCTCCACTTT. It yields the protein CASSLGQGAPPLHF.